These 21 T cell receptor beta chains share one sample of origin, sequenced in a study of tumour-infiltrating T cells in Burkitt lymphoma. Data came from immunoSEQ multiplex PCR; TCRdb stores just in-frame clones and leaves some out. The sample lists more than 8,500 clones, around two thirds seen once, with approximately 6% in the top ten. Sequenced: tumor tissue. These receptors were taken from a human donor with diffuse large B-cell lymphoma.

This clone has only one observation. V is TRBV7-8 and J is TRBJ2-7; 7 positions agree with TRBD2. CDR3 length equals 14 residues. CDR1 is SGHVS and CDR2 is FQNEAQ in the germline V gene. The ends lost 5 bases at V and 7 bases at J; junction bases unmatched: 11. The CDR3, as DNA: TGTGCCAGCAGCCCCAAATACCCAGCGGGGGAGCAGTACTTC. As protein: CASSPKYPAGEQYF.

V usage is TRBV15 and J usage is TRBJ1-5; TRBD1 might be the D (6 bases). Germline loops: CDR1 LNHNV, CDR2 YYDKDF (reference sequence). Trimming took 1 base from V and 3 from J, leaving 13 bases between them. CDR3 length: 16 amino acids. CDR3 loop: CATSRVAGDFNQPQHF. The CDR3 region has the DNA TGTGCCACCAGCAGAGTTGCAGGGGACTTCAATCAGCCCCAGCATTTT.

The chain combines TRBV27 with TRBJ1-2; TRBD1 matches 10 bases. Trimming removed 7 bases from V and 6 bases from J; junction bases left unmatched: 8. CDR1 is MNHEY and CDR2 is SMNVEV in the germline V gene (reference sequence). The CDR3 length is 14 residues. The DNA of the CDR3 is TGTGCCAGCAAGATGACAGGGGGCGTCCATGGCTACACCTTC. Amino acid sequence: CASKMTGGVHGYTF.

This clone has a handful of counts. J is TRBJ1-2 and V is TRBV18, with D perhaps TRBD1 (5 bases). Germline CDR1 is KGHSH and CDR2 is LQKENI. Trimming took 3 bases from V and 1 from J, leaving 15 bases between them. This CDR3 has 16 amino acids. Here the CDR3 DNA reads TGTGCCAGCTCACCTTTCTTGGCAGGGAATAACTATGGCTACACCTTC. The encoded protein is CASSPFLAGNNYGYTF.

This clone was detected only a few times. The rearrangement uses TRBV5-1 and TRBJ2-7; 10 nucleotides align to TRBD1. The CDR3 has 15 residues. CDR1 and CDR2 from the germline V gene are SGHRS and YFSETQ. V lost 0 bases, J lost 5 bases, and 5 bases stayed unmatched. Written as DNA, the CDR3 is TGCGCCAGCAGCTTGGGGGGACAGGGGTCCCACGAGCAGTACTTC. It specifies CASSLGGQGSHEQYF.

This clone was seen a handful of times. The rearrangement uses TRBV2 and TRBJ1-1; D unresolved. CDR3 size: 13 residues. Deletions cut 1 base from V and 11 bases from J, with 14 bases between. Germline V gene data show CDR1 as SNHLY and CDR2 as FYNNEI. The CDR3 loop is CASSEERAFEAFF. CDR3 in DNA: TGTGCCAGCAGTGAAGAGCGGGCTTTCGAGGCTTTCTTT.

This chain uses TRBV7-9 with TRBJ1-2; TRBD1 matches at 8 bases. The V gene's germline CDR1 is SEHNR and CDR2 FQNEAQ (reference sequence). There are 15 residues in the CDR3. Trimming cost V 0 bases and J 8 bases; bases outside gene matches: 8. The CDR3 loop is CASSLALQGAKGYTF. The DNA of the CDR3 is TGTGCCAGCAGCTTAGCGCTCCAGGGGGCGAAAGGCTACACCTTC.

This clone was found a few times. The chain is built from TRBV11-2 and TRBJ1-1; D possibly corresponds to TRBD1 (5 bases). CDR3 length: 14 residues. Trimming took off 3 bases at V and 4 bases at J, with 12 bases between the two ends. Germline V lookup: CDR1 SGHAT, CDR2 FQNNGV. The chain's CDR3 is CASSFSWGSTEAFF. The CDR3 DNA reads as TGTGCCAGCAGCTTTAGCTGGGGGAGCACTGAAGCTTTCTTT.

This clone has a single count. The chain employs TRBV27 and TRBJ1-1, with no clear D. The CDR3 has 14 residues. Germline V gives CDR1 MNHEY, CDR2 SMNVEV (reference sequence). V lost 5 bases and J 6 bases, leaving 16 bases between the germline ends. CDR3 bases: TGTGCCAGCAGTAAGGGTGGGTGGGTTGCTGAAGCTTTCTTT. Translated: CASSKGGWVAEAFF.

The chain links TRBV19 to TRBJ1-5; D remains ambiguous. In germline, CDR1 is LNHDA, CDR2 SQIVND (reference sequence). V dropped 9 bases and J dropped 0 bases, with 12 bases sitting between them. This CDR3 is 14 amino acids long. CDR3 sequence (DNA): TGTGCCAGCGCGACAATCGATAGCAATCAGCCCCAGCATTTT. Protein: CASATIDSNQPQHF. Supplemented by reference TRBV19 and TRBJ1-5, the full variable domain reads DGGITQSPKYLFRKEGQNVTLSCEQNLNHDAMYWYRQDPGQGLRLIYYSQIVNDFQKGDIAEGYSVSREKKESFPLTVTSAQKNPTAFYLCASATIDSNQPQHFGDGTRLSIL.

The rearrangement uses TRBV18 and TRBJ2-1; D is possibly TRBD2 (5 bases). The germline V gene has CDR1 KGHSH and CDR2 LQKENI. The CDR3 loop spans 16 amino acids. V lost 3 bases and J lost 0, with 12 bases in between. In DNA, the CDR3 is TGTGCCAGCTCACCCCAGGACTGGAGCTCCTACAATGAGCAGTTCTTC. It specifies CASSPQDWSSYNEQFF.

This clone was picked up a small number of times. The chain uses TRBV19 and TRBJ1-1; D is undetermined. The V gene's germline CDR1 is LNHDA and CDR2 SQIVND (reference sequence). V lost 5 bases and J lost 5, with 9 bases in between. The CDR3 runs 12 residues. DNA for the CDR3: TGTGCCAGTAGTTACCGGCCAACTGAAGCTTTCTTT. This sequence encodes CASSYRPTEAFF.

This chain links TRBV7-2 with TRBJ2-5, with D unresolved. Gene TRBJ2-7 matches the end of the DNA better, so the J call may be wrong. This CDR3 region has 13 residues. Germline assignment: CDR1 SGHTA and CDR2 FQGNSA. CDR3 amino acids: CASSLGGPYEQYF. CDR3 in DNA: TGTGCCAGCAGCTTGGGCGGCCCCTACGAGCAGTACTTC.

The CDR3 spells CASSHQGARTEAFF. The CDR3 DNA reads as TGCGCCAGCAGCCACCAGGGGGCTAGGACTGAAGCTTTCTTT. The rearrangement uses TRBV5-1 and TRBJ1-1; 8 bases fit TRBD1. Germline V gene lookup returns CDR1 SGHRS and CDR2 YFSETQ. This CDR3 comprises 14 residues. The V gene end was trimmed by 4 bases and the J gene end by 5 bases; junction bases not matched to a gene: 7.

The rearrangement links TRBV5-1 to TRBJ1-3; possible D gene TRBD1, 6 bases. The CDR3 is 16 residues long. V lost 4 bases and J lost 0, with 14 bases in between. Per the germline V gene, CDR1 is SGHRS and CDR2 is YFSETQ. Here the CDR3 reads CASSPHQTGSGNTIYF. The CDR3 nucleotides are TGCGCCAGCAGCCCCCATCAGACAGGCTCTGGAAACACCATATATTTT.

This clone has just a few counts. The chain employs TRBV30 and TRBJ1-4, with D uncertain. CDR1 GTSNPN and CDR2 SVGIG come from the germline V gene (reference sequence). Trimming removed 0 bases from V and 8 bases from J, with 7 bases in between. This CDR3 spans 12 amino acids. This CDR3 is CAWSVLREKLFF. The CDR3 coding sequence is TGTGCCTGGAGTGTACTGAGGGAAAAACTGTTTTTT. The whole variable domain, remainder taken from reference TRBV30 and TRBJ1-4, is SQTIHQWPATLVQPVGSPLSLECTVEGTSNPNLYWYRQAAGRGLQLLFYSVGIGQISSEVPQNLSASRPQDRQFILSSKKLLLSDSGFYLCAWSVLREKLFFGSGTQLSVL.

This rearrangement joins TRBV5-5 to TRBJ1-1, with TRBD1 as a possible D gene (5 bases). The CDR3 is 13 amino acids. The V gene's germline CDR1 is SGHKS and CDR2 YYEKEE (reference sequence). The V gene lost 2 bases and the J gene lost 5 bases, with 10 bases spanning the gap. CDR3 region: CASSFLRETEAFF. The CDR3 DNA sequence: TGTGCCAGCAGCTTCCTCAGGGAAACTGAAGCTTTCTTT.

This sequence joins TRBV12-2 and TRBJ2-7; TRBD2, as called in the table, went unchecked against the DNA. TRBV12-2 is given as a pseudogene. The CDR3 length is 12 residues. The CDR3 DNA reads as TGTGCAAGTCGCTACTACTCCTACGAGCAGTACTTC. Translated: CASRYYSYEQYF.

The V call is TRBV6-1, the J call TRBJ1-1; no clear D. The CDR3 covers 15 residues. Germline assignment: CDR1 MNHNS and CDR2 SASEGT. The V end lost 1 base, the J end lost 4 bases, and 13 bases lay between the germline ends. CDR3 in amino acids: CASSEDGPSRTEAFF. CDR3 DNA: TGTGCCAGCAGTGAAGACGGACCCTCCCGCACTGAAGCTTTCTTT.

In its sample, this clone ranks as medium-sized. The chain carries TRBV27 and TRBJ2-5, with a weak D call TRBD1 (6 bases). Trimming took off 3 bases at V and 2 bases at J, with 7 bases between the two ends. This CDR3 region has 13 residues. Germline V gene data show CDR1 as MNHEY and CDR2 as SMNVEV (reference sequence). The CDR3 is CASSFDRQETQYF. CDR3 coding DNA: TGTGCCAGCAGTTTTGACAGGCAAGAGACCCAGTACTTC.

The gene calls are TRBV10-3 and TRBJ1-1; TRBD1 matches 12 bases. CDR3 length: 15 amino acids. Germline CDR1 ENHRY, CDR2 SYGVKD. The V and J ends lost 4 bases and 6 bases, in that order; junction bases with no gene match: 6. The CDR3 protein is CAISVGTGGMSEAFF. In DNA, the CDR3 is TGTGCCATCAGTGTAGGGACAGGGGGCATGTCTGAAGCTTTCTTT.